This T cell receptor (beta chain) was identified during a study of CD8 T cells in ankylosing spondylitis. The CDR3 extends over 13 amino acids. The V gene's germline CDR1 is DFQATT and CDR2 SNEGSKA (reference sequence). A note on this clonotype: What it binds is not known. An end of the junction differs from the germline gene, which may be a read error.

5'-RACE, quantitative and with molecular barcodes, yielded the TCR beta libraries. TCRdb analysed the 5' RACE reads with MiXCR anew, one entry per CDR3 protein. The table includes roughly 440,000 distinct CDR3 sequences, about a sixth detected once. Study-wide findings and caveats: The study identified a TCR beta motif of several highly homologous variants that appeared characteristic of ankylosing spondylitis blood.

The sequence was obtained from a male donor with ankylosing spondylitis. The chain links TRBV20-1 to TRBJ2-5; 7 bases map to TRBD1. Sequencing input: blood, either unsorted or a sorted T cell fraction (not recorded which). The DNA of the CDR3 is TGCAGTGCTTTGGGACAGCACCACGAGACCCAGTACTTC. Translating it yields CSALGQHHETQYF.